These 13 T cell receptor beta chains were sequenced from one sample in a study of T cell responses to AZD1222 COVID-19 vaccine. Repertoires were generated with immunoSEQ multiplex PCR, while TCRdb's copy carries only in-frame clones and drops some. This sample yields more than 100,000 clones, of which 92% are seen a single time; roughly 1.8% belongs to the top ten. The sample was peripheral blood, taken on day 0 of AZD1222 vaccination. The receptors were sampled from an adult in good health.

This rearrangement joins TRBV18 to TRBJ1-1; no definite D call. CDR1 KGHSH and CDR2 LQKENI come from the germline V gene. The CDR3 has 14 amino acids. The V end lost 0 bases, the J end lost 5 bases, and 10 bases lay between the germline ends. CDR3 loop: CASSPPSGVTEAFF. CDR3 DNA sequence: TGTGCCAGCTCACCACCGAGTGGCGTAACTGAAGCTTTCTTT.

This clone was seen only once. This chain joins TRBV30 and TRBJ1-6, with TRBD1 identical over 9 bases. Germline CDR1 GTSNPN, CDR2 SVGIG (reference sequence). The CDR3 has 15 amino acids. The V gene end was trimmed by 3 bases and the J gene end by 7 bases; junction bases not matched to a gene: 7. CDR3 DNA sequence: TGTGCCTGGAGCCCGGGACAGGGTGGAAATTCACCCCTCCACTTT. It encodes CAWSPGQGGNSPLHF.

The chain employs TRBV7-9 and TRBJ1-1, with D perhaps matching TRBD1 (6 bases). CDR3 length equals 13 residues. Germline V lookup: CDR1 SEHNR, CDR2 FQNEAQ (reference sequence). With 5 bases removed from V and 7 bases from J, the gap between germline ends came to 14 bases. CDR3 DNA sequence: TGTGCCAGCAGCAGACCGGGGACACTTGAAGCTTTCTTT. Its translation is CASSRPGTLEAFF.

The rearrangement links TRBV13 to TRBJ2-5, with 7 bases identical to TRBD1. The CDR3 has 14 amino acids. Per the germline V gene, CDR1 is PRHDT and CDR2 is FYEKMQ (reference sequence). Germline trimming cut 5 bases from V and 4 bases from J; bases unmatched to any gene: 7. CDR3 region: CASSIYRQGETQYF. The CDR3 region has the DNA TGTGCCAGCAGCATATATCGACAGGGAGAGACCCAGTACTTC.

The chain carries TRBV5-5 and TRBJ1-1; weak D call: TRBD1 (6 bases). The CDR3 is made up of 15 amino acids. Germline V gives CDR1 SGHKS, CDR2 YYEKEE (reference sequence). Trimming stripped 4 bases from V and 1 base from J, with 14 bases between. The CDR3 nucleotides read TGTGCCAGCAGCCCCACCCGACAGGAGAACACTGAAGCTTTCTTT. It specifies CASSPTRQENTEAFF.

J is TRBJ2-7 and V is TRBV6-5; 8 nucleotides agree with TRBD2. With 0 bases clipped from V and 5 bases from J, the junction kept 6 bases outside the gene matches. The germline CDR1 and CDR2 sequences are MNHEY and SVGAGI. This CDR3 has 15 residues. In DNA, the CDR3 is TGTGCCAGCAGTTACTCGGGGACTAGGGTAAACGAGCAGTACTTC. Its translation: CASSYSGTRVNEQYF.

The chain couples TRBV5-1 to TRBJ1-1; possibly TRBD1 for D (5 bases). Germline CDR1 and CDR2: SGHRS and YFSETQ. Trimming cost V 4 bases and J 0 bases, with 16 bases left between them. The CDR3 is made up of 16 amino acids. CDR3 nucleotides: TGCGCCAGCAGCCCAAGGGGTGGGTTCATGAACACTGAAGCTTTCTTT. This gives the protein CASSPRGGFMNTEAFF.

The chain uses TRBV12-3 or TRBV12-4 and TRBJ2-2; D perhaps matches TRBD1 (5 bases). The CDR3 loop spans 13 amino acids. The V and J ends lost 6 bases and 5 bases respectively, with 10 bases between them. The chain's CDR3 is CASRPGKTGELFF. For the CDR3, the DNA is TGTGCCAGCAGGCCAGGGAAGACCGGGGAGCTGTTTTTT.

V and J are TRBV7-9 and TRBJ2-5, with unresolved D. Trimming took 2 bases from V and 2 from J, leaving 3 bases between them. CDR1 and CDR2 from the germline V gene are SEHNR and FQNEAQ (reference sequence). This CDR3 has 12 residues. The CDR3 DNA reads TGTGCCAGCAGCTTACAGCAAGAGACCCAGTACTTC. As protein: CASSLQQETQYF.

The V gene is TRBV30, the J gene TRBJ1-2, with 8 nucleotides matching TRBD1. The germline CDR1 and CDR2 sequences are GTSNPN and SVGIG (reference sequence). J was trimmed by 8 bases and V by 5 bases; bases with no gene match: 4. The CDR3 is made up of 11 amino acids. In DNA, the CDR3 is TGTGCCTGGGGGACAGGCTGGGGCTACACCTTC. Amino acid sequence: CAWGTGWGYTF.

This chain connects TRBV5-1 to TRBJ2-3; 7 nucleotides match TRBD1. V gave up 2 bases and J gave up 2 bases; unmatched junction bases: 8. CDR1 is SGHRS and CDR2 is YFSETQ in the germline V gene. This CDR3 region has 16 residues. CDR3 sequence reads: CASSLTAGGATDTQYF. The CDR3 nucleotides read TGCGCCAGCAGCTTAACGGCAGGGGGAGCCACAGATACGCAGTATTTT. Variable domain in full (rest from reference TRBV5-1 and TRBJ2-3): KAGVTQTPRYLIKTRGQQVTLSCSPISGHRSVSWYQQTPGQGLQFLFEYFSETQRNKGNFPGRFSGRQFSNSRSEMNVSTLELGDSALYLCASSLTAGGATDTQYFGPGTRLTVL.

This clone was observed once. The rearrangement uses TRBV6-5 and TRBJ1-5; D not certain. V was cut by 7 bases and J by 7 bases, with 14 bases left in between. Germline CDR1 MNHEY, CDR2 SVGAGI. This CDR3 has 13 amino acids. The DNA of the CDR3 is TGTGCCAGCATCGCACGGCCAGGACAGCCCCAGCATTTT. It translates to CASIARPGQPQHF.

The chain joins TRBV19 to TRBJ2-7; D is unresolved. The V gene's germline CDR1 is LNHDA and CDR2 SQIVND (reference sequence). The CDR3 runs to 15 residues. With 3 bases removed from V and 0 bases from J, the gap between germline ends came to 12 bases. CDR3 loop: CASSISIPPSYEQYF. The DNA of the CDR3 is TGTGCCAGTAGTATTTCGATCCCACCCTCCTACGAGCAGTACTTC.